Listed here are 26 T cell receptor beta chains from one sample, sequenced in a study of T cells in Graves' hyperthyroidism and ophthalmopathy. The TCR beta CDR3 regions underwent amplification using RNA transcripts as the source. TCR CDR3 underwent first-round RT-PCR with the HTBI primer set. Via MiXCR, TCRdb re-called the multiplex PCR reads, giving one row per CDR3 protein. The data contain roughly 290,000 distinct CDR3 sequences, about 14% of them singletons. The sequenced material came from blood. The receptors come from a woman in her twenties or thirties with Graves' hyperthyroidism that later progressed to Graves' ophthalmopathy.

This clonotype has more than one count but fewer than ten. The chain has TRBV9 and TRBJ2-1; a possible D gene is TRBD1 (6 bases). Trimming cost V 4 bases and J 4 bases, with 18 bases left between them. CDR1 SGDLS and CDR2 YYNGEE come from the germline V gene. This CDR3 is 16 amino acids long. The CDR3 region is CASSHTKGVEYNEQFF. The CDR3 DNA reads as TGTGCCAGCAGCCACACGAAGGGGGTAGAGTACAATGAGCAGTTCTTC.

In this sample, this clonotype turned up once. A read error is possible here, since a much larger clone lies one base away. The rearrangement joins TRBV29-1 to TRBJ1-1; D perhaps matches TRBD1 (5 bases). CDR1 is SQVTM, CDR2 ANQGSEA, per germline. This CDR3 has 12 amino acids. The CDR3 nucleotides are TGCAGCGTGAGGGGAGCCAACCCTGAAGTTTTCTTT. This encodes CSVRGANPEVFF.

This clonotype has a handful of counts. The chain is built from TRBV4-1 and TRBJ1-4; D is uncertain. Germline values: CDR1 MGHRA, CDR2 YSYEKL. This CDR3 region has 12 residues. V lost 0 bases and J 7 bases, leaving 3 bases between the germline ends. CDR3 nucleotide sequence: TGCGCCAGCAGCCAAGAGTTTGAAAAACTGTTTTTT. It is translated as CASSQEFEKLFF.

In regard to this clonotype: Since a much larger clone is just one base distant, this may be a read error. The CDR3 region is CASSVYKQDEQFF. The CDR3 DNA reads as TGTGCCAGCAGTGTGTACAAGCAGGATGAGCAGTTCTTC. The chain uses TRBV6-2 or TRBV6-3 and TRBJ2-1; no definite D call. Trimming took 5 bases from V and 8 from J, leaving 13 bases between them. CDR3 length equals 13 residues. The germline CDR1 and CDR2 sequences are MNHEY and SVGEGT.

This clonotype was seen at least ten times. V usage is TRBV30 and J usage is TRBJ1-1; 9 bases map to TRBD1. CDR1 is GTSNPN and CDR2 is SVGIG in the germline V gene (reference sequence). CDR3 size: 13 residues. Trimming took 5 bases from V and 1 from J; bases not matched to a gene: 2. CDR3 amino acids: CAWGGQGNTEAFF. CDR3 in DNA: TGTGCCTGGGGGGGACAGGGGAACACTGAAGCTTTCTTT.

V and J are TRBV6-5 and TRBJ2-1, with TRBD1 matching over 9 bases. Per the germline V gene, CDR1 is MNHEY and CDR2 is SVGAGI. There are 15 residues in the CDR3. V lost 2 bases to trimming and J lost 16 bases; unmatched junction nucleotides: 15. CDR3 loop: CASSYRLLGQGIGFF. The CDR3, as DNA: TGTGCCAGCAGTTACAGATTGTTGGGACAGGGTATCGGTTTCTTC.

This clonotype was picked up a small number of times. The chain links TRBV7-9 to TRBJ1-1; D is unclear. This CDR3 region has 14 residues. Per the germline V gene, CDR1 is SEHNR and CDR2 is FQNEAQ (reference sequence). V was clipped by 3 bases and J by 2 bases, with 10 bases between them. Here the CDR3 DNA reads TGTGCCAGCAGCTTCTTAAGGGTAAACACTGAAGCTTTCTTT. Protein: CASSFLRVNTEAFF.

At least ten counts were recorded for this clonotype. The chain links TRBV5-1 to TRBJ2-5, with 7 nucleotides matching TRBD2. Trimming took 2 bases from V and 0 from J; bases not matched to a gene: 4. This CDR3 is built from 15 residues. Germline CDR1 reads SGHRS; CDR2 reads YFSETQ. The CDR3 sequence is CASSFSGPYQETQYF. CDR3 in DNA: TGCGCCAGCAGCTTTAGCGGGCCCTACCAAGAGACCCAGTACTTC.

The sample holds many counts of this clonotype. V and J are TRBV6-2 or TRBV6-3 and TRBJ2-1; 12 bases fit TRBD1. CDR3 size: 16 residues. V was clipped by 6 bases and J by 2 bases; unmatched bases: 5. CDR1 is MNHEY and CDR2 is SVGEGT in the germline V gene. The CDR3 sequence: CASSPGQGAAYNEQFF. CDR3 sequence (DNA): TGTGCCAGCAGCCCGGGACAGGGGGCCGCCTACAATGAGCAGTTCTTC.

This clonotype was found a few times. The chain uses TRBV12-3 or TRBV12-4 and TRBJ1-1; no firm D call. This CDR3 comprises 12 residues. The ends were cut back, 8 bases at V and 5 bases at J, with 12 bases in the middle. CDR3 coding DNA: TGTGCCAGCTCAAGATTTAGGACTGAAGCTTTCTTT. It encodes CASSRFRTEAFF.

At least ten counts were recorded for this clonotype. This chain links TRBV12-3 or TRBV12-4 with TRBJ1-1; possible D gene TRBD1, 6 bases. Trimming left V 6 bases short and J 1 base short, with 9 bases between. CDR3 size: 13 residues. CDR3 DNA sequence: TGTGCCAGCAGGAAGGGGGGGAACACTGAAGCTTTCTTT. Amino acid sequence: CASRKGGNTEAFF.

V gene TRBV19 combines with J gene TRBJ2-2; no reliable D call. Per the germline V gene, CDR1 is LNHDA and CDR2 is SQIVND (reference sequence). V gave up 1 base and J gave up 6 bases, with 3 bases separating them. The CDR3 length is 12 residues. CDR3 bases: TGTGCCAGTAGTATAGGCCCCGGGGAGCTGTTTTTT. Protein: CASSIGPGELFF.

Concerning this clonotype: With a much larger clone just one base away, this may be a read error. The rearrangement uses TRBV27 and TRBJ2-7; 10 nucleotides match TRBD1. The V gene end was trimmed by 5 bases and the J gene end by 2 bases; junction bases not matched to a gene: 6. Germline V gene sequence: CDR1 MNHEY, CDR2 SMNVEV (reference sequence). CDR3 length: 15 amino acids. The CDR3 coding sequence is TGTGCCAGCAGTCTTTTCGGGACAGGGGCCTACGAGCAGTACTTC. Amino acids: CASSLFGTGAYEQYF.

The gene calls are TRBV29-1 and TRBJ2-2; D is unresolved. CDR3 length: 11 amino acids. Trimming took 7 bases from V and 6 from J, leaving 9 bases between them. The germline CDR1 and CDR2 sequences are SQVTM and ANQGSEA. The CDR3 DNA is TGCAGCGGGATTGGGTCCGGGGAGCTGTTTTTT. Protein product: CSGIGSGELFF.

This clonotype was observed at least ten times. This chain's CDR3 is CATSRDLGDSYEQYF. The CDR3 nucleotides are TGTGCCACCAGCAGAGATCTCGGTGACTCCTACGAGCAGTACTTC. V is TRBV15 and J is TRBJ2-7; D gene unclear. Germline loops: CDR1 LNHNV, CDR2 YYDKDF (reference sequence). The CDR3 spans 15 residues. V lost 0 bases and J 0 bases, leaving 9 bases between the germline ends.

This clonotype has a count of ten or more. This rearrangement joins TRBV12-3 or TRBV12-4 to TRBJ2-5; D possibly corresponds to TRBD1 (5 bases). The CDR3 loop spans 14 amino acids. V was pared by 2 bases and J by 7 bases, with 14 bases between. The CDR3 is CASSLTAGMATQYF. CDR3 nucleotides: TGTGCCAGCAGTTTAACCGCAGGGATGGCGACCCAGTACTTC.

This rearrangement joins TRBV18 to TRBJ1-1; no clear D. CDR1 and CDR2 (germline): KGHSH, LQKENI. V shed 0 bases and J shed 2 bases, with 13 bases lying between them. The CDR3 runs to 16 residues. CDR3 sequence: CASSPPAAEINTEAFF. The CDR3 DNA is TGTGCCAGCTCACCACCGGCGGCGGAAATAAACACTGAAGCTTTCTTT.

V gene TRBV4-3 combines with J gene TRBJ2-1, with D perhaps assigned TRBD1 or TRBD2 (5 bases each). The CDR3 runs to 19 residues. The ends were cut back, 0 bases at V and 3 bases at J, with 21 bases in the middle. Germline V CDR1 and CDR2: LGHNA, YSLEER. This CDR3 is CASSQDPGQGEGFYNEQFF. The CDR3 nucleotides read TGCGCCAGCAGCCAAGATCCAGGGCAGGGAGAAGGGTTCTACAATGAGCAGTTCTTC.

This clonotype was detected ten times or more. V and J are TRBV19 and TRBJ1-1; D is perhaps TRBD1 (5 bases). V was cut by 9 bases and J by 1 base, with 21 bases left in between. Germline CDR1 LNHDA, CDR2 SQIVND (reference sequence). The CDR3 totals 16 residues. The CDR3 spells CASSTVGGLGNTEAFF. CDR3 bases: TGTGCCAGCTCCACCGTGGGGGGACTCGGGAACACTGAAGCTTTCTTT.

This clonotype has ten or more counts. This chain connects TRBV6-1 to TRBJ2-7, with 11 bases lining up with TRBD2. This CDR3 has 15 amino acids. The V gene's germline CDR1 is MNHNS and CDR2 SASEGT. The V and J ends lost 7 bases and 2 bases, in that order; junction bases with no gene match: 7. In DNA form, the CDR3 reads TGTGCCAGCAATGGGGGGACTAGCGGTACCTACGAGCAGTACTTC. It translates to CASNGGTSGTYEQYF.

The chain carries TRBV20-1 and TRBJ1-2, with D possibly TRBD1 on 5 matching bases. The CDR3 loop spans 12 amino acids. Germline V gives CDR1 DFQATT, CDR2 SNEGSKA (reference sequence). Trimming took off 3 bases at V and 4 bases at J, with 9 bases between the two ends. CDR3 DNA sequence: TGCAGTGCTAGGACAGAAAGCTATGGCTACACCTTC. It translates to CSARTESYGYTF.

The rearrangement links TRBV7-2 to TRBJ2-3; TRBD1 matches at 12 bases. CDR1 and CDR2 from the germline V gene are SGHTA and FQGNSA. Trimming at V came to 6 bases and at J to 6 bases, leaving 13 bases not matched to a gene. This CDR3 contains 17 residues. In DNA form, the CDR3 reads TGTGCCAGCAGTACCGGGACAGGGGGCTCCCCCGGGGATACGCAGTATTTT. It encodes CASSTGTGGSPGDTQYF.

This clonotype came up a few times. The chain has TRBV19 and TRBJ2-5; the D call may be TRBD1 or TRBD2 (7 bases each). Germline CDR1 is LNHDA and CDR2 is SQIVND (reference sequence). The CDR3 consists of 16 residues. With 1 base removed from V and 0 bases from J, the gap between germline ends came to 12 bases. The CDR3 DNA follows: TGTGCCAGTAGTATAGTGGGAGGGGGCGACCAAGAGACCCAGTACTTC. Translation: CASSIVGGGDQETQYF.

This clonotype was found many times. The chain combines TRBV20-1 with TRBJ2-5; 16 bases align to TRBD2. Trimming at V came to 6 bases and at J to 5 bases, leaving 15 bases not matched to a gene. Germline-derived CDR1 and CDR2 are DFQATT and SNEGSKA (reference sequence). The CDR3 has 18 residues. CDR3 DNA sequence: TGCAGTGCCGCACCGCCGGGACTAGCGGGAGGGGCGGAGGAGACCCAGTACTTC. It specifies CSAAPPGLAGGAEETQYF.

This clonotype came up many times. This sequence joins TRBV20-1 and TRBJ2-3; 11 bases match TRBD1. J lost 7 bases, V lost 6 bases, and 9 bases had no gene match. This CDR3 spans 14 amino acids. The germline V gene encodes CDR1 DFQATT and CDR2 SNEGSKA (reference sequence). DNA for the CDR3: TGCAGTGCAGCGACCGGGACAGGGGGTTATACGCAGTATTTT. This sequence encodes CSAATGTGGYTQYF.

This clonotype was counted ten times or more. This chain joins TRBV20-1 and TRBJ1-5, with TRBD1 matching 7 bases. After removal of 3 bases from V and 6 bases from J, the junction contained 11 bases not matched to a gene. CDR3 size: 15 residues. Germline V CDR1 and CDR2: DFQATT, SNEGSKA (reference sequence). For the CDR3, the DNA is TGCAGTGCTAGGGATTTCCAGGGGGGCGGTCAGCCCCAGCATTTT. It is translated as CSARDFQGGGQPQHF.